This entry concerns a single T cell receptor beta chain. The antigen it binds to is not known. Base qualities are not at hand, and no much larger clone is one base apart. The CDR3, cysteine through phenylalanine, is 15 amino acids long. Only the CDR3 part of the read is kept: 45 bases, read in frame from the first base. V was cut back by 1 base and J by 4 bases, leaving a gap of 10 bases between them. The germline V gene encodes CDR1 SNHLY and CDR2 FYNNEI. Deep-resolution immunoSEQ TCR-beta sequencing was performed on DNA from uncultured naive and memory CD4+ T cells. As for the authors' bioinformatics: During preprocessing, nonproductive sequences were discarded, as were any CDR3s that did not begin with C, did not end with F or W, or were shorter than 7 amino acids. Cultured and uncultured naive and memory CD4+ repertoires were searched for previously identified spike- and CEF-reactive CDR3s. After three terminal residues were trimmed from each end, CDR3 homology was quantified as pairwise Levenshtein distance using the stringdist R package. Held by TCRdb, this immuneACCESS table contains in-frame sequences only and omits some clones. Under half of the omission traces to an unresolved V gene where checked; the cause of the rest is unknown. V and J calls and clone size are as listed in that table; D and trimming were resolved from the DNA. This sample has approximately 50,000 clones in its table, and about 90% of those were observed once. Of the sample, around 0.4% is held by the ten largest clones.

This entry is derived from a study of CD4 T cells in relation to SARS-CoV-2 and coronaviruses (dated by TCRdb to 2020 to 2022). Broadly, across the study: Across all 12 patients in the full convalescent cohort, ages ranged from 21 to 72 years, with a median of 38. The approximately 12 convalescent patients included 8 males and 4 females; two subjects were Hispanic. Shared crossreactive spike epitopes were mapped to their HLA restriction using patient-derived lymphoblastoid cell lines. The study assessed, at the TCR clonotype level, memory CD4+ T cell crossreactivity between SARS-CoV-2 and common cold coronavirus spike proteins. Samples from a few pre-COVID donors and the naive versus memory experiments were sequenced with the Adaptive Biotechnologies TCR-sequencing kit; other data were Illumina-based. A different, Illumina-based TCR-beta assay was used to sequence expansion assays from other donors in the study.

What the authors observed across the whole study: About 60% of donors had memory CD4+ clonotypes that crossrecognized SARS-CoV-2 and at least one common cold coronavirus spike. Sequencing of naive versus memory cells indicated that the assay detects memory recall responses, not primary responses primed during culture. Pre-pandemic and post-infection samples were not both contributed by any donor, so tracing of the source of pre-existing responses was limited. Because the crossreactivity analysis focused on spike protein, crossreactivity against other viral proteins was not assessed. The study was limited by small numbers of patients and tested TCRs. Compared with monoreactive clones, crossreactive clones had significantly weaker SARS-CoV-2-driven expansion, a result consistent with antigenic imprinting.

Naive and memory CD4+ T cells were separated from cryopreserved PBMCs by first enriching for CD4 and then performing EasySep naive CD4+ T cell enrichment. Ficoll-Paque PLUS gradient centrifugation was used to isolate PBMCs from leukapheresis product or whole blood. The PBMCs went either fresh into the expansion assay or into cryopreservation at -140 degrees C. The QIAamp Micro DNA Kit was used to extract genomic DNA from the CD4+ T cells. This chain joins TRBV2 to TRBJ2-2, with the identity of the D gene unclear. The specimen was naive CD4+ T cells from PBMCs. The sample's cell subset or site label is to be understood as: naive CD4+ T cells isolated by negative enrichment. The receptor's source is an adult with COVID-19. The DNA sequence is as follows: TGTGCCAGCAGTGAAGGCTCTTGGGGCACCGGGGAGCTGTTTTTT. This codes for CASSEGSWGTGELFF.